There are a few counts of the clone carrying this T cell receptor beta chain. Its antigen is unidentified. V lost 6 bases to trimming and J lost 1 base, with 12 bases between them. CDR1 and CDR2 (germline): SNHLY, FYNNEI. The CDR3 is made up of 14 amino acids. Primers included in the PCR were 60 Vbeta and 13 Jbeta primers. Libraries were prepared by immunoSEQ multiplex PCR; TCRdb keeps only in-frame clonotypes and omits some of them. Among roughly 200,000 clones listed, 65% to 80% were seen once. These data belong to a study of cytomegalovirus exposure and HLA in healthy donors. Notes on the study in general: Previous analysis showed most TCR beta V segments were productive about 87% or about 30% of the time. In a later analysis, HLA-associated beta chains showed higher expansion and lower generation probabilities than comparable chains. Per published accounts, TCR beta sequences correctly predicted the HLA-A and HLA-B alleles of most subjects. In a later analysis, V- and J-gene trimming of beta chains associated with a DCLRE1C missense variant, replicated independently.

This receptor was identified in a woman younger than 45 in good health and CMV-seropositive. The chain carries TRBV2 and TRBJ1-1; D gene uncertain. The sample taken for sequencing was PBMCs. CDR3 coding DNA: TGTGCCAGCAGGATTTTCGACAAGAACACTGAAGCTTTCTTT. As protein: CASRIFDKNTEAFF.